This T cell receptor beta chain was sequenced in a study of identical twins. A universal primer binding site was introduced by template switching. The final cDNA contained unique molecular identifiers. TCRdb reprocessed the 5' RACE reads via MiXCR and lists one record per CDR3 protein. This table holds about 890,000 distinct CDR3 sequences, roughly 12% found once. Per germline, CDR1 LNHDA and CDR2 SQIVND (reference sequence). Trimming cost V 3 bases and J 5 bases, with 10 bases left between them. The CDR3 consists of 13 residues. The data also belong to a second study, concerning yellow fever vaccine responses in identical twins.

This sequence was found in a woman aged 18 to 35 in good health. Sequencing was carried out using PBMCs. The rearrangement joins TRBV19 to TRBJ2-5; TRBD1 might be the D (5 bases). The CDR3 loop is CASSILGVETQYF. CDR3 coding DNA: TGTGCCAGTAGTATTTTAGGGGTTGAGACCCAGTACTTC.